Listed below are T cell receptor beta chains from one sample, sequenced in a study of identifying expanded T cells in peripheral blood. Sequencing was performed with immunoSEQ multiplex PCR; in TCRdb, only in-frame clones are kept and a portion is missing. The sample holds over 65,000 clones, over 85% seen once. The sample was blood. The receptors come from a person between 18 and 75 years old in good health. Each CDR3 is given with its conserved first and last residue. Each record gives: CDR3 protein, CDR3 DNA, V gene, J gene, clone size, D gene. D genes are given only for firm matches. Some rows mark clone size as missing; the rest say once, few, many or name a class of expanded clone.

CDR3aa: CAQREQGNTEAFF
CDR3nt: TGTGCCCAGAGGGAGCAGGGAAACACTGAAGCTTTCTTT
v_gene: TRBV10-3
j_gene: TRBJ1-1
abundance: NA
d_gene: NA

CDR3aa: CASSLGRGTQYF
CDR3nt: TGTGCCAGCAGCTTAGGCAGGGGCACGCAGTACTTC
v_gene: TRBV13
j_gene: TRBJ2-7
abundance: NA
d_gene: NA

CDR3aa: CASSYGGGAHETQYF
CDR3nt: TGTGCCAGCAGTTATGGCGGGGGGGCTCATGAGACCCAGTACTTC
v_gene: TRBV6-5
j_gene: TRBJ2-5
abundance: once
d_gene: TRBD2

CDR3aa: CASSAQDLGKLFF
CDR3nt: TGTGCCAGCAGCGCGCAGGACCTCGGGAAACTGTTTTTT
v_gene: TRBV7-6
j_gene: TRBJ1-4
abundance: NA
d_gene: NA

CDR3aa: CASSVGLAGLFPYEQYF
CDR3nt: TGTGCCAGCAGCGTGGGACTAGCGGGCTTATTTCCCTACGAGCAGTACTTC
v_gene: TRBV9
j_gene: TRBJ2-7
abundance: NA
d_gene: TRBD2

CDR3aa: CASRQSGITDTQYF
CDR3nt: TGTGCCAGCAGACAAAGCGGAATCACAGATACGCAGTATTTT
v_gene: TRBV2
j_gene: TRBJ2-3
abundance: NA
d_gene: NA

CDR3aa: CASSLTYPIEMNTEAFF
CDR3nt: TGTGCCAGCTCACTAACGTATCCAATTGAAATGAACACTGAAGCTTTCTTT
v_gene: TRBV18
j_gene: TRBJ1-1
abundance: NA
d_gene: NA

CDR3aa: CASSLVGPSSYEQYF
CDR3nt: TGTGCCAGCAGCTTAGTGGGGCCCAGCTCCTACGAGCAGTACTTC
v_gene: TRBV7-2
j_gene: TRBJ2-7
abundance: NA
d_gene: NA

CDR3aa: CASSSPHRNTEAFF
CDR3nt: TGTGCCAGCAGTTCACCCCACCGGAACACTGAAGCTTTCTTT
v_gene: TRBV27
j_gene: TRBJ1-1
abundance: once
d_gene: NA

CDR3aa: CASSPPSGQGYNEQFF
CDR3nt: TGTGCCAGCTCACCACCAAGCGGACAGGGCTACAATGAGCAGTTCTTC
v_gene: TRBV18
j_gene: TRBJ2-1
abundance: NA
d_gene: TRBD1

CDR3aa: CASSIARRTYNEQFF
CDR3nt: TGTGCCAGTAGTATTGCCAGACGAACCTACAATGAGCAGTTCTTC
v_gene: TRBV19
j_gene: TRBJ2-1
abundance: NA
d_gene: NA

CDR3aa: CASSPPRTGGGYSNYGYTF
CDR3nt: TGCGCCAGCAGCCCACCCCGGACAGGGGGTGGGTACTCGAACTATGGCTACACCTTC
v_gene: TRBV4-1
j_gene: TRBJ1-2
abundance: NA
d_gene: TRBD1

CDR3aa: CASSPFAGEGENEQFF
CDR3nt: TGCGCCAGCAGCCCCTTCGCGGGAGAAGGGGAGAATGAGCAGTTCTTC
v_gene: TRBV5-1
j_gene: TRBJ2-1
abundance: NA
d_gene: TRBD2

CDR3aa: CSVVRRRGPFTEAFF
CDR3nt: TGCAGCGTTGTTCGCCGCAGGGGGCCGTTCACTGAAGCTTTCTTT
v_gene: TRBV29-1
j_gene: TRBJ1-1
abundance: NA
d_gene: TRBD1

CDR3aa: CASSLGGTEQYF
CDR3nt: TGTGCCAGCAGCTTAGGAGGGACCGAGCAGTACTTC
v_gene: TRBV5-4
j_gene: TRBJ2-7
abundance: NA
d_gene: NA

CDR3aa: CASSIDQVAGGDRETQYF
CDR3nt: TGTGCCAGTAGTATAGATCAGGTAGCGGGAGGAGATAGAGAGACCCAGTACTTC
v_gene: TRBV19
j_gene: TRBJ2-5
abundance: NA
d_gene: TRBD2

CDR3aa: CAIRDWPFGEQFF
CDR3nt: TGTGCTATCAGGGACTGGCCTTTCGGTGAGCAGTTCTTC
v_gene: TRBV27
j_gene: TRBJ2-1
abundance: NA
d_gene: NA

CDR3aa: CAWSVYRALAGANVLTF
CDR3nt: TGTGCCTGGAGTGTATACAGGGCATTGGCTGGGGCCAACGTCCTGACTTTC
v_gene: TRBV30
j_gene: TRBJ2-6
abundance: NA
d_gene: NA

CDR3aa: CASSEHHGTTRGYEQYF
CDR3nt: TGTGCCAGCAGCGAACACCATGGGACGACTAGGGGTTACGAGCAGTACTTC
v_gene: TRBV9
j_gene: TRBJ2-7
abundance: NA
d_gene: NA

CDR3aa: CASSFRGRATDTQYF
CDR3nt: TGTGCCAGCAGCTTCCGCGGGAGGGCCACAGATACGCAGTATTTT
v_gene: TRBV7-3
j_gene: TRBJ2-3
abundance: few
d_gene: TRBD2

CDR3aa: CASSIVGGENYGYTF
CDR3nt: TGTGCCAGTAGTATAGTAGGGGGGGAAAACTATGGCTACACCTTC
v_gene: TRBV19
j_gene: TRBJ1-2
abundance: NA
d_gene: NA

CDR3aa: CASSLSARANTGELFF
CDR3nt: TGTGCCAGCAGCTTAAGCGCCAGGGCGAACACCGGGGAGCTGTTTTTT
v_gene: TRBV7-2
j_gene: TRBJ2-2
abundance: NA
d_gene: NA

CDR3aa: CASSGPPLQDSNSPLHF
CDR3nt: TGTGCCAGCAGCGGGCCCCCCTTACAGGATTCGAATTCACCCCTCCACTTT
v_gene: TRBV9
j_gene: TRBJ1-6
abundance: NA
d_gene: NA

CDR3aa: CASGLIRPGQGSDEQYF
CDR3nt: TGTGCTAGTGGTCTCATAAGACCGGGCCAAGGGTCGGACGAGCAGTACTTC
v_gene: TRBV12-5
j_gene: TRBJ2-7
abundance: NA
d_gene: NA

CDR3aa: CASSTGEPNTEAFF
CDR3nt: TGTGCCAGCAGTACAGGGGAACCGAACACTGAAGCTTTCTTT
v_gene: TRBV6-1
j_gene: TRBJ1-1
abundance: NA
d_gene: TRBD1

CDR3aa: CASSDGSGRAVDTQYF
CDR3nt: TGTGCCAGCAGTGATGGGAGCGGGAGGGCCGTCGATACGCAGTATTTT
v_gene: TRBV2
j_gene: TRBJ2-3
abundance: NA
d_gene: TRBD2

CDR3aa: CASSISPRGTGGEQFF
CDR3nt: TGTGCCAGTAGTATATCCCCCCGGGGGACGGGGGGTGAGCAGTTCTTC
v_gene: TRBV19
j_gene: TRBJ2-1
abundance: NA
d_gene: TRBD2

CDR3aa: CASSVDPAPTYEQYF
CDR3nt: TGTGCCAGCAGCGTAGATCCCGCTCCAACCTACGAGCAGTACTTC
v_gene: TRBV9
j_gene: TRBJ2-7
abundance: NA
d_gene: NA

CDR3aa: CAWSSGQTNTEAFF
CDR3nt: TGTGCCTGGAGTTCCGGGCAGACAAACACTGAAGCTTTCTTT
v_gene: TRBV30
j_gene: TRBJ1-1
abundance: NA
d_gene: NA